This passage covers 20 T cell receptor beta chains from one sample sequenced in a study of blood T cell repertoires in COVID-19 (dated by TCRdb to 2019 to 2021). Libraries were constructed by the immunoSEQ multiplex PCR assay. TCRdb obtained this table from immuneACCESS and retained in-frame rearrangements with V and J assigned. These tables miss some clones; where compared with another copy, unresolved V genes account for less than half of the shortfall, and the remainder is unexplained. The sample data list tens of thousands of clones, and about 81% of these were observed just once. Around 21% of the sample lies in the top ten. The sequenced material came from peripheral blood. Receptors originate from a woman aged 55 to 70 with acute or convalescent COVID-19.

This clone was seen a single time. The chain employs TRBV7-9 and TRBJ1-1, with TRBD1 matching 7 bases. The junction had 4 bases not matched to a gene; V was cut back by 4 bases and J by 2 bases. Germline lookup yields CDR1 SEHNR and CDR2 FQNEAQ (reference sequence). The CDR3 has 14 amino acids. The CDR3 reads CASSSGTANTEAFF. CDR3 bases: TGTGCCAGCAGCTCCGGGACAGCTAACACTGAAGCTTTCTTT. Together with reference TRBV7-9 and TRBJ1-1, the CDR3 gives the full variable domain: DTGVSQNPRHKITKRGQNVTFRCDPISEHNRLYWYRQTLGQGPEFLTYFQNEAQLEKSRLLSDRFSAERPKGSFSTLEIQRTEQGDSAMYLCASSSGTANTEAFFGQGTRLTVV.

V is TRBV19 and J is TRBJ2-2; the D gene is possibly TRBD2 (6 bases). Trimming cost V 6 bases and J 4 bases, with 12 bases left between them. The CDR3 sequence is 14 residues long. Germline CDR1 is LNHDA and CDR2 is SQIVND (reference sequence). DNA of the CDR3: TGTGCCAGTAGCCCCCTAGCGAGCACCGGGGAGCTGTTTTTT. Protein: CASSPLASTGELFF.

This chain joins TRBV7-2 and TRBJ2-1, with D perhaps TRBD1 (6 bases). This CDR3 region has 16 residues. V lost 4 bases and J 0 bases, leaving 13 bases between the germline ends. CDR1 SGHTA and CDR2 FQGNSA come from the germline V gene. The CDR3 DNA is TGTGCCAGCAGCTCCGGGACATTTAGCTCCTACAATGAGCAGTTCTTC. Translating gives CASSSGTFSSYNEQFF.

The chain is built from TRBV11-2 and TRBJ1-2; D ambiguous. From germline, CDR1 is SGHAT and CDR2 FQNNGV. Trimming took 1 base from V and 1 from J, leaving 4 bases between them. The CDR3 has 13 residues. The CDR3 DNA sequence: TGTGCCAGCAGCTTAGCAGATAACTATGGCTACACCTTC. Amino acids: CASSLADNYGYTF.

This clone was detected only once. This chain links TRBV24-1 with TRBJ1-2; 12 nucleotides match TRBD1. Germline loops: CDR1 KGHDR, CDR2 SFDVKD. Unmatched junction bases numbered 4, after V lost 5 bases and J lost 4 bases. This CDR3 has 15 residues. The CDR3 bases are TGTGCCACCAGTGGTCCGGGACAGGGGGCCTATGGCTACACCTTC. The encoded protein is CATSGPGQGAYGYTF.

This clone is termed medium-sized. As DNA, the CDR3 is TGTGCCAGCAGCCTATGGACTAGGGGGGGCAATGAGCAGTTCTTC. This gives the protein CASSLWTRGGNEQFF. This chain joins TRBV14 and TRBJ2-1; D is possibly TRBD2 (7 bases). V was clipped by 4 bases and J by 6 bases, with 16 bases between them. The CDR3 totals 15 residues. From germline, CDR1 is SGHDN and CDR2 FVKESK.

As DNA, the CDR3 is TGTGCCAGCAGCTTAGCGGGTTCGGGGGGCTCCTACAATGAGCAGTTCTTC. It codes for CASSLAGSGGSYNEQFF. The chain carries TRBV7-2 and TRBJ2-1; 7 nucleotides match TRBD2. V was clipped by 0 bases and J by 0 bases; unmatched bases: 5. There are 17 residues in the CDR3. Per the germline V gene, CDR1 is SGHTA and CDR2 is FQGNSA.

This clone is a singleton in its sample. The chain has TRBV19 and TRBJ1-5; 7 bases fit TRBD1. V was pared by 5 bases and J by 8 bases, with 6 bases of the junction left unmatched. Germline values: CDR1 LNHDA, CDR2 SQIVND (reference sequence). The CDR3 loop spans 13 amino acids. The CDR3 region is CASSPQGREPQHF. CDR3 sequence (DNA): TGTGCCAGTAGTCCACAGGGGAGAGAGCCCCAGCATTTT.

V usage is TRBV29-1 and J usage is TRBJ1-2, with 9 positions matching TRBD1. The germline V gene encodes CDR1 SQVTM and CDR2 ANQGSEA. The CDR3 spans 12 residues. Germline trimming cut 4 bases from V and 6 bases from J; bases unmatched to any gene: 3. CDR3 bases: TGCAGCGTTGGTGACAGGGGGAATGGCTACACCTTC. Translated, it gives CSVGDRGNGYTF.

This sequence joins TRBV7-9 and TRBJ1-2; 7 bases map to TRBD1. V lost 5 bases and J lost 0; bases outside the gene matches: 3. The CDR3 has 14 residues. Germline V gives CDR1 SEHNR, CDR2 FQNEAQ (reference sequence). The CDR3 nucleotides are TGTGCCAGCAGCCCCGGGACAGCTAACTATGGCTACACCTTC. This sequence encodes CASSPGTANYGYTF.

The V and J genes are TRBV2 and TRBJ2-5; tentatively, D is TRBD1 (6 bases). The V end was cut by 1 base, the J end by 4 bases, with 13 bases between. The CDR3 has 15 residues. The germline V gene has CDR1 SNHLY and CDR2 FYNNEI. The CDR3 coding sequence is TGTGCCAGCAGTGAAGATCTCTCCAGGGGAGAGACCCAGTACTTC. Translating gives CASSEDLSRGETQYF.

This sequence joins TRBV20-1 and TRBJ2-3; 7 bases are a match to TRBD1. The CDR3 is 14 amino acids. The V gene's germline CDR1 is DFQATT and CDR2 SNEGSKA (reference sequence). CDR3 sequence (DNA): TGCAGCGCCAGTTGGGGACAGACCACAGATACGCAGTATTTT. It is translated as CSASWGQTTDTQYF.

There are a few counts of this clone. The CDR3 loop is CASSYSRFYGYTF. The CDR3 DNA sequence: TGTGCCAGCAGTTACTCCAGGTTCTATGGCTACACCTTC. The V gene is TRBV6-5, the J gene TRBJ1-2; D ambiguous. Germline CDR1 reads MNHEY; CDR2 reads SVGAGI. V was cut by 0 bases and J by 4 bases, with 6 bases left in between. The CDR3 sequence is 13 residues long.

This clone was seen a handful of times. DNA of the CDR3: TGTGCCAGCAGTGCCCCGAGGGCGGTCTCTGGAAACACCATATATTTT. This sequence encodes CASSAPRAVSGNTIYF. The chain is built from TRBV25-1 and TRBJ1-3; the D is unclear. CDR3 length: 16 residues. The V and J ends lost 4 bases and 0 bases respectively, with 13 bases between them. Germline lookup yields CDR1 MGHDK and CDR2 SYGVNS.

The chain has TRBV9 and TRBJ2-2; 7 bases map to TRBD2. Germline CDR1 and CDR2: SGDLS and YYNGEE. Trimming cost V 2 bases and J 1 base; bases outside gene matches: 8. CDR3 length: 17 amino acids. The CDR3 loop is CASSVGTGGRNTGELFF. The CDR3 DNA follows: TGTGCCAGCAGCGTCGGGACGGGGGGACGGAACACCGGGGAGCTGTTTTTT.

The chain combines TRBV12-3 or TRBV12-4 with TRBJ1-2, with D perhaps matching TRBD1 (6 bases). V lost 7 bases to trimming and J lost 5 bases, with 14 bases between them. The CDR3 consists of 13 residues. In DNA, the CDR3 is TGTGCCAGCAAACGACAGGCCAAGTATGGCTACACCTTC. Translating it yields CASKRQAKYGYTF.

This sequence joins TRBV5-1 and TRBJ2-7, with 7 bases that match TRBD2. Losses at the gene ends were 2 bases for V and 0 bases for J; bases not matched to a gene: 2. The CDR3 has 14 residues. Per the germline V gene, CDR1 is SGHRS and CDR2 is YFSETQ. CDR3 residues: CASSLSGNSYEQYF. The CDR3 bases are TGCGCCAGCAGCTTAAGCGGGAACTCCTACGAGCAGTACTTC.

The chain links TRBV27 to TRBJ1-1; tentatively, D is TRBD1 (6 bases). This CDR3 is built from 17 residues. V lost 0 bases, J lost 4 bases, and 18 bases lay in between. Looked up from germline, CDR1 is MNHEY and CDR2 is SMNVEV (reference sequence). The CDR3 here is CASSLSGGAGWGTEAFF. In DNA form, the CDR3 reads TGTGCCAGCAGTTTATCGGGGGGGGCTGGTTGGGGCACTGAAGCTTTCTTT.

The rearrangement uses TRBV6-5 and TRBJ2-2; 7 nucleotides agree with TRBD1. V shed 5 bases, J shed 1 base, and the junction held 4 bases outside the gene matches. CDR1 is MNHEY and CDR2 is SVGAGI in the germline V gene. The CDR3 loop spans 15 amino acids. The CDR3 reads CASSPNRGNTGELFF. CDR3 bases: TGTGCCAGCAGTCCCAACAGGGGGAACACCGGGGAGCTGTTTTTT.

The chain uses TRBV29-1 and TRBJ2-1; 7 bases map to TRBD1. J lost 9 bases, V lost 4 bases, and 6 bases had no gene match. Germline lookup yields CDR1 SQVTM and CDR2 ANQGSEA. There are 12 residues in the CDR3. Here the CDR3 reads CSVATGSSEQFF. The DNA of the CDR3 is TGCAGCGTTGCGACAGGGTCTAGTGAGCAGTTCTTC.